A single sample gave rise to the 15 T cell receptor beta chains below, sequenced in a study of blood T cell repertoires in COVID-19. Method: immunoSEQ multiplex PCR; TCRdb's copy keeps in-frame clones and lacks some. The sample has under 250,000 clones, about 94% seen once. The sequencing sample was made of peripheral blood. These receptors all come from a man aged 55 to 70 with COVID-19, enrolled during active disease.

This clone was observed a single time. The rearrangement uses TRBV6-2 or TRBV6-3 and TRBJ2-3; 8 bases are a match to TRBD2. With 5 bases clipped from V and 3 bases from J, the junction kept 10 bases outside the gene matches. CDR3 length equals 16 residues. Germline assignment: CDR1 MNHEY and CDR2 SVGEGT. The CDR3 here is CASSPTGTSVTDTQYF. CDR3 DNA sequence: TGTGCCAGCAGTCCGACCGGGACTAGTGTTACAGATACGCAGTATTTT.

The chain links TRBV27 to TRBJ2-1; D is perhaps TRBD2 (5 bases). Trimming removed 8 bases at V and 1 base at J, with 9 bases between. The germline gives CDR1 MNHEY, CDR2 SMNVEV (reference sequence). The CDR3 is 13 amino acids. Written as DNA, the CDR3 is TGTGCCAGCCGGCTAGCTTCCTACAATGAGCAGTTCTTC. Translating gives CASRLASYNEQFF.

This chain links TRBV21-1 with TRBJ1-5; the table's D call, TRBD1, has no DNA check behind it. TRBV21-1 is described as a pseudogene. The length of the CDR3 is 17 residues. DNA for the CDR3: TGTGCCAGCAGCCAATCCCCGGACAGGATAACCAATCAGCCCCAGCATTTT. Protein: CASSQSPDRITNQPQHF.

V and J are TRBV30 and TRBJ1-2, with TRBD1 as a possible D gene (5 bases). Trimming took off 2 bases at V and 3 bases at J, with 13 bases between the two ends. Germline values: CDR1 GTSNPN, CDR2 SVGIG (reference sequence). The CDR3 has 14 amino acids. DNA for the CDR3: TGTGCCTGGAGTACAGGCCTCGGCGACTATGGCTACACCTTC. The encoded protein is CAWSTGLGDYGYTF.

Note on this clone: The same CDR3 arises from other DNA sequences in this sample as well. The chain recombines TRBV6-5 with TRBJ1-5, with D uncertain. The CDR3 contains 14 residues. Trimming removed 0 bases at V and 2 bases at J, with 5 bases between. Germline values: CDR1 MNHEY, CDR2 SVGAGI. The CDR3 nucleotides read TGTGCCAGCAGTTACTCACGGGGCAATCAGCCCCAGCATTTT. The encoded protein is CASSYSRGNQPQHF.

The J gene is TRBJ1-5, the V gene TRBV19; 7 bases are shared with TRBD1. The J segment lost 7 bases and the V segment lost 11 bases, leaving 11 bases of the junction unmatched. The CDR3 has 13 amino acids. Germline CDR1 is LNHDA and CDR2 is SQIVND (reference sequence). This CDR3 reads CASTGQVTQPQHF. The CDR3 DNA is TGTGCCTCAACTGGACAGGTCACGCAGCCCCAGCATTTT. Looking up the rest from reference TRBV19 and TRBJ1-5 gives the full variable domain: DGGITQSPKYLFRKEGQNVTLSCEQNLNHDAMYWYRQDPGQGLRLIYYSQIVNDFQKGDIAEGYSVSREKKESFPLTVTSAQKNPTAFYLCASTGQVTQPQHFGDGTRLSIL.

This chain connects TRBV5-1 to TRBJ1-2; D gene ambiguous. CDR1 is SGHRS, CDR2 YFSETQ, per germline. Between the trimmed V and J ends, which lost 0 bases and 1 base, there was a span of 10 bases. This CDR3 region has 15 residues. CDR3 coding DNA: TGCGCCAGCAGCTTGGGGTCAGGTGTTAACTATGGCTACACCTTC. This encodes CASSLGSGVNYGYTF.

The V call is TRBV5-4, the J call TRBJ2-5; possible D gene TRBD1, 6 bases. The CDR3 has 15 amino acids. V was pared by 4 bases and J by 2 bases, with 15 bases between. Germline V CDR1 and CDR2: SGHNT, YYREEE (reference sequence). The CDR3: CASSDPRTAQETQYF. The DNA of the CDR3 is TGTGCCAGCAGCGACCCAAGGACAGCACAAGAGACCCAGTACTTC. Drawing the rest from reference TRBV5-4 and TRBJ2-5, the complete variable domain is ETGVTQSPTHLIKTRGQQVTLRCSSQSGHNTVSWYQQALGQGPQFIFQYYREEENGRGNFPPRFSGLQFPNYSSELNVNALELDDSALYLCASSDPRTAQETQYFGPGTRLLVL.

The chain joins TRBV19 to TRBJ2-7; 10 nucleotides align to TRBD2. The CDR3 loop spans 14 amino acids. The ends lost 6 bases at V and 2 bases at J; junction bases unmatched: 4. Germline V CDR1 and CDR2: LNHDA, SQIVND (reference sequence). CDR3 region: CASSEAGGAYEQYF. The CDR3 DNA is TGTGCCAGTAGCGAAGCGGGAGGGGCCTACGAGCAGTACTTC. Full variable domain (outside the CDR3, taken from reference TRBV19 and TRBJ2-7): DGGITQSPKYLFRKEGQNVTLSCEQNLNHDAMYWYRQDPGQGLRLIYYSQIVNDFQKGDIAEGYSVSREKKESFPLTVTSAQKNPTAFYLCASSEAGGAYEQYFGPGTRLTVT.

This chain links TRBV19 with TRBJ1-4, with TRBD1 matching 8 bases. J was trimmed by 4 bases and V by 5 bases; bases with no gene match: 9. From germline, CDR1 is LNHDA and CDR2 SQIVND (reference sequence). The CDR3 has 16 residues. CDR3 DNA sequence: TGTGCCAGTAGTCCAACCACCGGACAGGGTAATGAAAAACTGTTTTTT. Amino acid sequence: CASSPTTGQGNEKLFF.

The CDR3 sequence: CASGSGGRDRGQETQYF. The CDR3 nucleotides are TGTGCTAGTGGTTCCGGGGGCCGGGACAGGGGACAAGAGACCCAGTACTTC. This sequence joins TRBV12-5 and TRBJ2-5, with TRBD1 matching 10 bases. The germline V gene encodes CDR1 LGHNT and CDR2 FRNRAP. Losses at the gene ends were 4 bases for V and 2 bases for J; bases not matched to a gene: 10. CDR3 size: 17 residues. The whole variable domain, remainder taken from reference TRBV12-5 and TRBJ2-5, is DARVTQTPRHKVTEMGQEVTMRCQPILGHNTVFWYRQTMMQGLELLAYFRNRAPLDDSGMPKDRFSAEMPDATLATLKIQPSEPRDSAVYFCASGSGGRDRGQETQYFGPGTRLLVL.

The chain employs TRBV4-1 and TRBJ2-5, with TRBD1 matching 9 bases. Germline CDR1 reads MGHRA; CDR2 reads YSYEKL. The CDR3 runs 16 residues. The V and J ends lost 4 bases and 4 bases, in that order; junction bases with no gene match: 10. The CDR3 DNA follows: TGCGCCAGCAGCCGGAACAGGGGGCGCTTCGGAGAGACCCAGTACTTC. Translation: CASSRNRGRFGETQYF.

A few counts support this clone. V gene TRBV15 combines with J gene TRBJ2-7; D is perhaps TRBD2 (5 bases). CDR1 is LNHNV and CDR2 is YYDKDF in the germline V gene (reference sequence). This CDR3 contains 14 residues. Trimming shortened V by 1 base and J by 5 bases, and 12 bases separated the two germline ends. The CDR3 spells CATSRGRGRNEQYF. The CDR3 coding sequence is TGTGCCACCAGCAGAGGCCGGGGAAGAAACGAGCAGTACTTC. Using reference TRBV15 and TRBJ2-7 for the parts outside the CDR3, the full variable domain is DAMVIQNPRYQVTQFGKPVTLSCSQTLNHNVMYWYQQKSSQAPKLLFHYYDKDFNNEADTPDNFQSRRPNTSFCFLDIRSPGLGDTAMYLCATSRGRGRNEQYFGPGTRLTVT.

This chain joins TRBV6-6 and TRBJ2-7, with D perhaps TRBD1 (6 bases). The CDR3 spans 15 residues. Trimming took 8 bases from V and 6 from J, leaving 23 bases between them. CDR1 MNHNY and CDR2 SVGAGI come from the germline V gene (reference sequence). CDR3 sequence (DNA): TGTGCCAGCCTTTCTATTCTTGGGGGCTGGGGCGAGCAGTACTTC. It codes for CASLSILGGWGEQYF.

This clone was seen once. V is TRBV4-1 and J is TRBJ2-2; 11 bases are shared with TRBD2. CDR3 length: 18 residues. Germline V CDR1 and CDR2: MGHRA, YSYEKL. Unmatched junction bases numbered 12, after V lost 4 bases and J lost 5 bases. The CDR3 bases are TGCGCCAGCAGCCCCAAGACTAGCGGGGCAACCTTTACCGGGGAGCTGTTTTTT. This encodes CASSPKTSGATFTGELFF.